This T cell receptor beta chain was recovered during a study of cytomegalovirus exposure and HLA in healthy donors. Both 60 Vbeta primers and 13 Jbeta primers went into the PCR. Sequencing used immunoSEQ multiplex PCR; TCRdb keeps in-frame clones, though not all of them. The data contain more than 90,000 clones, roughly three quarters of them singletons. CDR1 and CDR2 from the germline V gene are SGDLS and YYNGEE. The CDR3 loop spans 12 amino acids. V lost 3 bases, J lost 6 bases, and 9 bases lay in between. The clonotype originates from a woman aged 55-69 years in good health and CMV-seronegative. This sequence joins TRBV9 and TRBJ1-2; D gene unclear. The sequenced sample was PBMCs. The CDR3 DNA reads as TGTGCCAGCAGCGCTTACAACAATGGCTACACCTTC. It encodes CASSAYNNGYTF.